This TCR beta chain was identified in a study of Graves' ophthalmopathy and Graves' hyperthyroidism. Points from the study as a whole: Detection in blood was also observed for most expanded thyroid clonotypes above 0.001 frequency.

The authors amplified TCR beta CDR3 regions from RNA transcripts. An initial RT-PCR round employing HTBI primers preceded a second-round multiplex PCR. TCRdb re-analysed the multiplex PCR reads in MiXCR, keeping a single row per CDR3 protein. The sample holds almost 750,000 distinct CDR3 sequences, 35% to 50% seen once. Germline values: CDR1 LNHNV, CDR2 YYDKDF (reference sequence). This CDR3 comprises 12 residues. About this clonotype itself: Its antigen is as yet unknown. Its ends do not fully match the called genes, so a read error is possible.

The receptor was derived from an adult man with Graves' ophthalmopathy. V and J are TRBV15 and TRBJ2-7; 8 bases align to TRBD1. Sequencing was done on a sample of peripheral blood. The CDR3 is CATTQGAGELYF. In nucleotides, the CDR3 is TGTGCCACCACTCAGGGGGCCGGGGAGCTGTACTTC.